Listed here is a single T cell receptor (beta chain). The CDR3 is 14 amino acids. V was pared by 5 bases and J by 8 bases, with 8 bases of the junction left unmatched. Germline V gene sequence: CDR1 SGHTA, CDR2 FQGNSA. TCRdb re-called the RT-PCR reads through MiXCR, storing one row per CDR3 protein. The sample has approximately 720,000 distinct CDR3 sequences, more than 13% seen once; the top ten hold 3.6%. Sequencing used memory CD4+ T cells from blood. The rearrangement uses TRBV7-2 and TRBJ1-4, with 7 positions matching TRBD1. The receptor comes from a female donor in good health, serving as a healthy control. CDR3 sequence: CASSPARGWEKLFF. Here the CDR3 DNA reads TGTGCCAGCAGCCCGGCCAGGGGGTGGGAAAAACTGTTTTTT.